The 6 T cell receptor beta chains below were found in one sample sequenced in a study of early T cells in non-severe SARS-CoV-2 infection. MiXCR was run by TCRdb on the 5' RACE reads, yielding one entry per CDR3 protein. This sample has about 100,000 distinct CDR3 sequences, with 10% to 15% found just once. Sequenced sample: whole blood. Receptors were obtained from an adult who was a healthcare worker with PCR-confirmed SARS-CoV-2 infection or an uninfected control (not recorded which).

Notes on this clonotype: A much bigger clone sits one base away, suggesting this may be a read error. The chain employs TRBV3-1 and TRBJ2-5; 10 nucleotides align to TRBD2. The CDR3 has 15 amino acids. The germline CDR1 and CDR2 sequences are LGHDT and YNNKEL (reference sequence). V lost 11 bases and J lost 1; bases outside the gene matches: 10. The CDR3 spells CAYRLAGVSQETQYF. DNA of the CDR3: TGTGCCTACCGTCTAGCGGGAGTCAGCCAAGAGACCCAGTACTTC.

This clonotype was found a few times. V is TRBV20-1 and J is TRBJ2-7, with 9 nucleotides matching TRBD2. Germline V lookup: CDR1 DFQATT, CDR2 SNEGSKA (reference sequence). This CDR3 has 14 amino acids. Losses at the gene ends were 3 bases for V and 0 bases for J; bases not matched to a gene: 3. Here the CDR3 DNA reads TGCAGTGCTAGGCTTAGCGGGAGCTCCTACGAGCAGTACTTC. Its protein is CSARLSGSSYEQYF.

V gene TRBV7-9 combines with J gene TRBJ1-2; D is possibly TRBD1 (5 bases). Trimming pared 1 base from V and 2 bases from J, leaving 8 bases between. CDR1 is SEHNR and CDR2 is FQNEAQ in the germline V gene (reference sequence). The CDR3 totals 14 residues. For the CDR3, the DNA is TGTGCCAGCAGCTTAGGGGGCGAGAACTATGGCTACACCTTC. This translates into CASSLGGENYGYTF.

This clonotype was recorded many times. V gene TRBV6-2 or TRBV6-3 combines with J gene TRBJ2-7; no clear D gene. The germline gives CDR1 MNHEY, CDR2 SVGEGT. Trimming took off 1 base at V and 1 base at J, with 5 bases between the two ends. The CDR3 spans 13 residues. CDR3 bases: TGTGCCAGCAGTTACTACAGATCCTACGAGCAGTACTTC. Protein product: CASSYYRSYEQYF.

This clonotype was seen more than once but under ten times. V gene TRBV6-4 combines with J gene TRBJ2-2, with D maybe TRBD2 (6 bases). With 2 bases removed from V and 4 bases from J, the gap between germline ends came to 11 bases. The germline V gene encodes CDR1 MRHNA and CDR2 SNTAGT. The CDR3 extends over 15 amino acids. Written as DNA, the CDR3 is TGTGCCAGCAGTGACGGAGGGCCGAGCACCGGGGAGCTGTTTTTT. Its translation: CASSDGGPSTGELFF.

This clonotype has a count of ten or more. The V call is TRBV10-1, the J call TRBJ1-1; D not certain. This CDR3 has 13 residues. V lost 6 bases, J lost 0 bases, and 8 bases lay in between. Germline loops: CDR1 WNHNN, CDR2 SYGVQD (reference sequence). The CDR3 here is CASRQSMNTEAFF. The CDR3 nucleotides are TGCGCCAGCAGGCAAAGCATGAACACTGAAGCTTTCTTT.